This T cell receptor beta chain was identified in a study of human T cells and chemical hapten exposure. Overall study context: Affected patients, primarily female, had alopecia areata, totalis or universalis. Mainly, slight library volume differences in the pool made TCR yields vary.

Time point reported: pre-sensitization, week 0. The treatment here: therapeutic diphenylcyclopropenone sensitization with weekly scalp DPC. This clonotype was detected a few times. A junction end diverges from the germline sequence, so it may reflect a read error. As processed by the authors: Across samples, TCR counts had a median of roughly 97,000 and ranged from about 23,224 to 690,600. In TCRdb, the RACE reads were re-called with MiXCR into one record per CDR3 protein. The V and J calls, along with clone size, are taken from TCRdb and not from the paper's own processing. This sample has some 400,000 distinct CDR3 sequences, with 4.5% to 6% found just once. The CDR3 totals 11 residues. CDR1 is MDHEN, CDR2 SYDVKM, per germline.

The material sequenced was whole blood, taken in connection with sensitization to the hapten diphenylcyclopropenone (DPC). The TCR comes from a woman aged 50 to 60 with alopecia areata. Some clones in this sample may be carry-over from other donors' samples. V is TRBV28 and J is TRBJ2-7, with a possible D match to TRBD1 (6 bases). The CDR3 DNA reads TGTGCCAGCAGTAAAGACAGGCCGTCTTTATTC. Protein sequence: CASSKDRPSLF. Together with reference TRBV28 and TRBJ2-7, the CDR3 gives the full variable domain: DVKVTQSSRYLVKRTGEKVFLECVQDMDHENMFWYRQDPGLGLRLIYFSYDVKMKEKGDIPEGYSVSREKKERFSLILESASTNQTSMYLCASSKDRPSLFGPGTRLTVT.